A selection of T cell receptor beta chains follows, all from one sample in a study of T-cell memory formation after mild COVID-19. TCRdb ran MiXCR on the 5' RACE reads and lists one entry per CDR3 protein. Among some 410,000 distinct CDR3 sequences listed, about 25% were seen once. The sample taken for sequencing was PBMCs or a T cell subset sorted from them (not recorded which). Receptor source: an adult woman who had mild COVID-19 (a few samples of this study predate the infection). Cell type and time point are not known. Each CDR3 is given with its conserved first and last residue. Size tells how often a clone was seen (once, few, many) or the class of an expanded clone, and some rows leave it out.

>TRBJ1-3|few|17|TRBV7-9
CASSLGQGASSGNTIYF
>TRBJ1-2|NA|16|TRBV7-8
CASSSRTGIDHRGYTF
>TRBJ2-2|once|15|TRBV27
CASNKGPTNTGELFF
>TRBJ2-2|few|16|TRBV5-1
CASSLDFSGAFGELFF
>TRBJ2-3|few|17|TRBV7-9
CASSSWGGAGGPDTQYF
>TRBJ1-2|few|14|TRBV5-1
CASGPGQGDYGYTF
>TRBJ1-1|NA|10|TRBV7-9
CASSSISTFF
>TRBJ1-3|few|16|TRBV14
CASSQGTGASGNTIYF
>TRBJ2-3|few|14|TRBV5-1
CASSLTVPPFPQYF
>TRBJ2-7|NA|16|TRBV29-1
CSVIGYGAGGSYEQYF
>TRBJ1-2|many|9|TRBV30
CASGDGYTF
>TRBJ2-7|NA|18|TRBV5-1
CASSRVGTADYADYEQYF
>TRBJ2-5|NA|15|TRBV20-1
CSARGTSGGEETQYF
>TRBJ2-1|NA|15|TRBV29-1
CSVEPSGGPYNEQFF
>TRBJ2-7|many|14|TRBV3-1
CASSQDEGTYEQYF
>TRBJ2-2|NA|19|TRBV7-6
CASSLKEPGLAGETGELFF
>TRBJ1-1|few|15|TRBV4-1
CASSQEAGRPTEAFF
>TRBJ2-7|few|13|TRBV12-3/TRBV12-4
CASRNSGAYEQYF
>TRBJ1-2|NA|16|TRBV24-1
CATIRMAAGRDYGYTF
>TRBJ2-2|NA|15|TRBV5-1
CASSLVVVNTGELFF
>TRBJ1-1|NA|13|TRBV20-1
CSANRQGRTEAFF
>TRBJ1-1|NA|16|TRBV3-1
CASSPHPTVLNTEAFF
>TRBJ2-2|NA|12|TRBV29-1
CSVPQGTGELFF
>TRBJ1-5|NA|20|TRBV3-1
CASRGVSKGGRIYSNQPQHF
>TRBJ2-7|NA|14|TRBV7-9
CASSSGLAGTEQYF
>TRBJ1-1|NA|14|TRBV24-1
CATSDSAGDREAFF
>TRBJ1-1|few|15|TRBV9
CASSATRGPLAEAFF
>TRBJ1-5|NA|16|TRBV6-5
CASSFRQGGSNQPQHF
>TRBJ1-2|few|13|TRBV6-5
CASRTSGQASSEF
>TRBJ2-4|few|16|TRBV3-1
CASSQGGRTAKNIQYF
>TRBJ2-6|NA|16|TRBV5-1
CASSIGDRAGANVLTF
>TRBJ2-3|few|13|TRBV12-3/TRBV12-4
CASSLDRRITQYF
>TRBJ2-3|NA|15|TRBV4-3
CASSQVDSRTDTQYF
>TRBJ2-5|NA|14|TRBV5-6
CASSFSAGRETQYF
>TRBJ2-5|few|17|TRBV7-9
CASSLARSGGLQETQYF
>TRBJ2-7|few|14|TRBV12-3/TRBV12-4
CASSFSTGPYEQYF
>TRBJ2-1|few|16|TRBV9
CASSVVGSAILNEQFF
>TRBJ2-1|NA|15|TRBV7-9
CASSVSGTAKNEQFF